What follows is one T cell receptor (beta chain) and its context. This specimen comes from a study of regulatory T cells in long-lasting Graves disease. This sample's time point: persistent/refractory GD, antithyroid drugs over 5 years with positive TRAb. Following extraction of RNA from PBMCs, that RNA was used to make the TCR library. Germline V gene data show CDR1 as LGHNA and CDR2 as YNFKEQ. The V and J ends lost 2 bases and 3 bases respectively, with 16 bases between them. This CDR3 comprises 16 residues. CDR3-region Arm-PCR and iRepertoire HTBI primers produced the TCR beta libraries. TCRdb passed the multiplex PCR reads through MiXCR, listing each CDR3 protein once. The table has roughly 400,000 distinct CDR3 sequences, under 25% seen once; the top ten hold more than 13%.

Specimen: peripheral blood mononuclear cells (PBMCs), collected when the disease was refractory, from a patient treated with antithyroid drugs. The gene calls are TRBV4-2 and TRBJ1-2; no clear D. This sequence originates from a female donor with Graves disease. In DNA form, the CDR3 reads TGTGCCAGCAGCCAATCCTCTAGGGAGTTTGACTATGGCTACACCTTC. This gives the protein CASSQSSREFDYGYTF.